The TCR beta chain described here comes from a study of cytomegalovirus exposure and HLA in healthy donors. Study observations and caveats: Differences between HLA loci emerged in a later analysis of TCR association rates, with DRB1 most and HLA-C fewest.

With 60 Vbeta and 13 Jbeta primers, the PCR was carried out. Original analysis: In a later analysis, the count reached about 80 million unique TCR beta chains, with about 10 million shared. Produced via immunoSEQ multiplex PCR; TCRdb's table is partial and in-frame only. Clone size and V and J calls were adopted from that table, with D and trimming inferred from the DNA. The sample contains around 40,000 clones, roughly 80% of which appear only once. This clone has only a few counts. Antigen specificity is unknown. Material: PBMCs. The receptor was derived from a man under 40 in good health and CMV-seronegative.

The CDR3 loop is CASSPGSVASGETQYF. CDR3 in DNA: TGTGCCAGCTCACCAGGTTCGGTGGCTAGCGGAGAGACCCAGTACTTC. The genes are TRBV18 and TRBJ2-5; 7 bases fit TRBD2. This CDR3 spans 16 amino acids. V was clipped by 2 bases and J by 4 bases; unmatched bases: 10. Looked up from germline, CDR1 is KGHSH and CDR2 is LQKENI.